Each of the 22 T cell receptor beta chains below was sequenced from the same sample in a study of blood T cell repertoires in COVID-19. TCRdb's copy holds only in-frame clones and misses some; the assay was immunoSEQ multiplex PCR. Of fewer than 500,000 clones in the sample, roughly 77% are singletons; the top ten hold 0.85% to 1.3%. Sequences were obtained from peripheral blood. Source of these receptors: a human donor with acute or convalescent COVID-19. The donor label of this sample is uncertain.

This clone was recorded a few times. This chain connects TRBV12-5 to TRBJ1-3; D is ambiguous. V was clipped by 7 bases and J by 0 bases, with 4 bases between them. The V gene's germline CDR1 is LGHNT and CDR2 FRNRAP. The CDR3 consists of 12 residues. CDR3 region: CASVSSGNTIYF. The CDR3 region has the DNA TGTGCTAGTGTATCCTCTGGAAACACCATATATTTT. The full variable domain, rest sourced from reference TRBV12-5 and TRBJ1-3, is DARVTQTPRHKVTEMGQEVTMRCQPILGHNTVFWYRQTMMQGLELLAYFRNRAPLDDSGMPKDRFSAEMPDATLATLKIQPSEPRDSAVYFCASVSSGNTIYFGEGSWLTVV.

The chain links TRBV7-2 to TRBJ1-2, with D hard to call. The germline V gene encodes CDR1 SGHTA and CDR2 FQGNSA. This CDR3 has 15 amino acids. Trimming removed 2 bases from V and 4 bases from J, with 14 bases in between. CDR3 DNA: TGTGCCAGCAGCTTAACGTTCTCACGGGGCTATGGCTACACCTTC. As protein: CASSLTFSRGYGYTF.

V is TRBV7-9 and J is TRBJ2-7, with 11 bases matching TRBD1. V trimming: 4 bases; J trimming: 3 bases; junction bases outside the gene matches: 5. This CDR3 has 15 amino acids. Germline CDR1 reads SEHNR; CDR2 reads FQNEAQ (reference sequence). CDR3 amino acids: CASSWTGGAIYEQYF. For the CDR3, the DNA is TGTGCCAGCAGCTGGACAGGGGGCGCGATCTACGAGCAGTACTTC.

The chain carries TRBV6-5 and TRBJ2-1; D remains ambiguous. The CDR3 sequence is 13 residues long. Per the germline V gene, CDR1 is MNHEY and CDR2 is SVGAGI. The V end lost 2 bases, the J end lost 5 bases, and 7 bases lay between the germline ends. The CDR3 nucleotides are TGTGCCAGCAGTTACACCAGAAACAATGAGCAGTTCTTC. It yields the protein CASSYTRNNEQFF.

This clone was seen just once. The chain couples TRBV27 to TRBJ1-3; unclear D gene. Germline V gene data show CDR1 as MNHEY and CDR2 as SMNVEV (reference sequence). The V end was cut by 0 bases, the J end by 4 bases, with 13 bases between. This CDR3 has 16 amino acids. The CDR3 here is CASSLSGGGLGNTIYF. DNA for the CDR3: TGTGCCAGCAGTTTATCAGGTGGAGGGTTGGGAAACACCATATATTTT.

CDR3 sequence: CASSSVTGGTDTQYF. The CDR3 DNA is TGTGCCAGTAGTTCCGTCACAGGGGGCACAGATACGCAGTATTTT. V and J are TRBV19 and TRBJ2-3; 7 nucleotides agree with TRBD1. V dropped 5 bases and J dropped 1; count of bases not matched to a gene: 6. Germline CDR1 and CDR2: LNHDA and SQIVND (reference sequence). The CDR3 has 15 residues.

A single count supports this clone. The DNA of the CDR3 is TGTGCCAGCAGTCTAGCGGCAGCCTACGAGCAGTACTTC. Protein sequence: CASSLAAAYEQYF. The chain has TRBV3-1 (or the pseudogene TRBV3-2) and TRBJ2-7; 7 bases fit TRBD2. Germline V CDR1 and CDR2: LGHDT, YNNKEL (reference sequence). This CDR3 contains 13 residues. The V segment lost 6 bases and the J segment 2 bases; nucleotides outside the gene matches: 4.

This clone has a single count. The chain is built from TRBV19 and TRBJ2-1; 11 positions match TRBD2. The J segment lost 12 bases and the V segment lost 5 bases, leaving 15 bases of the junction unmatched. The CDR3 runs 16 residues. Germline V CDR1 and CDR2: LNHDA, SQIVND (reference sequence). The CDR3 region is CASSALSGSGRAMQFF. DNA for the CDR3: TGTGCCAGTAGTGCCCTCTCAGGTAGCGGGAGGGCCATGCAGTTCTTC.

There are many counts of this clone. This sequence joins TRBV28 and TRBJ2-7, with D perhaps matching TRBD1 (6 bases). This CDR3 has 14 residues. V lost 4 bases, J lost 2 bases, and 12 bases lay in between. Germline V gene sequence: CDR1 MDHEN, CDR2 SYDVKM. CDR3: CASSSGTITYEQYF. The CDR3 DNA reads TGTGCCAGCAGTTCCGGGACAATAACCTACGAGCAGTACTTC. The full variable domain, completed using reference TRBV28 and TRBJ2-7, is DVKVTQSSRYLVKRTGEKVFLECVQDMDHENMFWYRQDPGLGLRLIYFSYDVKMKEKGDIPEGYSVSREKKERFSLILESASTNQTSMYLCASSSGTITYEQYFGPGTRLTVT.

The chain carries TRBV28 and TRBJ2-4; D unresolved. This CDR3 comprises 14 residues. The V gene lost 2 bases and the J gene lost 0 bases, with 5 bases spanning the gap. Germline loops: CDR1 MDHEN, CDR2 SYDVKM. The CDR3 DNA reads as TGTGCCAGCAGTTTACCCTTAGCCAAAAACATTCAGTACTTC. Encoded protein: CASSLPLAKNIQYF.

The chain links TRBV25-1 to TRBJ2-1, with 11 bases lining up with TRBD2. CDR3 length: 17 residues. In germline, CDR1 is MGHDK, CDR2 SYGVNS. Germline trimming cut 0 bases from V and 7 bases from J; bases unmatched to any gene: 8. The CDR3 spells CASSEYGSGRARNEQFF. The CDR3 DNA reads as TGTGCCAGCAGTGAATATGGTAGCGGGAGGGCCAGGAATGAGCAGTTCTTC.

The V and J genes are TRBV6-5 and TRBJ2-3; D remains unclear. Trimming left V 7 bases short and J 4 bases short, with 15 bases between. The CDR3 covers 14 residues. In germline, CDR1 is MNHEY, CDR2 SVGAGI. CDR3 DNA sequence: TGTGCCAGCAAATTCGGCGGTATGGCAGATACGCAGTATTTT. Its translation: CASKFGGMADTQYF.

V usage is TRBV30 and J usage is TRBJ1-1; D is perhaps TRBD1 (5 bases). The V and J ends lost 4 bases and 7 bases respectively, with 10 bases between them. The CDR3 spans 11 residues. Germline CDR1 reads GTSNPN; CDR2 reads SVGIG (reference sequence). CDR3 in amino acids: CAWTHRFEAFF. For the CDR3, the DNA is TGTGCCTGGACTCACAGGTTTGAAGCTTTCTTT.

This sequence joins TRBV27 and TRBJ1-2, with D possibly TRBD1 on 5 matching bases. The CDR3 runs to 15 residues. Germline V lookup: CDR1 MNHEY, CDR2 SMNVEV (reference sequence). V shed 4 bases and J shed 2 bases, with 14 bases lying between them. CDR3 DNA sequence: TGTGCCAGCAGTTCTCTCGGGGGGGGGAACTATGGCTACACCTTC. This codes for CASSSLGGGNYGYTF.

The rearrangement joins TRBV7-6 to TRBJ1-1; no clear D gene. Deletions cut 1 base from V and 4 bases from J, with 10 bases between. The CDR3 is made up of 14 amino acids. Germline values: CDR1 SGHVS, CDR2 FNYEAQ. The DNA of the CDR3 is TGTGCCAGCAGCTTAGGAGGGCTCGGCACTGAAGCTTTCTTT. Translating it yields CASSLGGLGTEAFF.

This chain uses TRBV5-1 with TRBJ1-1; D call uncertain. The CDR3 consists of 13 residues. Germline CDR1 and CDR2: SGHRS and YFSETQ. The germline V and J ends were trimmed by 4 bases and 1 base, with 8 bases remaining between them. CDR3 protein: CASSPTGNTEAFF. CDR3 bases: TGCGCCAGCAGCCCAACGGGGAACACTGAAGCTTTCTTT.

The V call is TRBV18, the J call TRBJ2-2, with TRBD1 matching over 10 bases. The CDR3 covers 14 residues. The V segment lost 10 bases and the J segment 5 bases; nucleotides outside the gene matches: 7. Per germline, CDR1 KGHSH and CDR2 LQKENI. The chain's CDR3 is CATSPGQGTGELFF. The DNA of the CDR3 is TGTGCCACCTCCCCGGGACAGGGGACCGGGGAGCTGTTTTTT.

The V gene is TRBV4-1, the J gene TRBJ1-5; tentatively, D is TRBD1 (5 bases). CDR3 length: 14 amino acids. V gave up 4 bases and J gave up 3 bases, with 10 bases separating them. Germline V gene lookup returns CDR1 MGHRA and CDR2 YSYEKL. CDR3 sequence (DNA): TGCGCCAGCAGCCTGTCGACAGACAATCAGCCCCAGCATTTT. Its protein is CASSLSTDNQPQHF.

As concerns this clone: At one boundary the junction diverges from the germline segment, which might be a read error. The chain links TRBV29-1 to TRBJ2-7; D remains unclear. CDR3 length: 13 residues. The germline CDR1 and CDR2 sequences are SQVTM and ANQGSEA. CDR3 sequence (DNA): TGCAGCGAGGAGCGTTCATTCTCCCACGAGCAGTACTTC. Its translation: CSEERSFSHEQYF.

A remark on this clone: This sample includes further DNA sequences coding for the same CDR3. This chain links TRBV12-3 or TRBV12-4 with TRBJ1-6; no definite D call. The CDR3 loop spans 12 amino acids. V lost 1 base and J 10 bases, leaving 5 bases between the germline ends. This chain's CDR3 is CASSLGRSPLHF. CDR3 in DNA: TGTGCCAGCAGTTTAGGGAGGTCACCCCTCCACTTT.

The chain is built from TRBV5-1 and TRBJ2-5; a possible D gene is TRBD1 (6 bases). The V and J ends lost 6 bases and 5 bases respectively, with 17 bases between them. The germline gives CDR1 SGHRS, CDR2 YFSETQ. The CDR3 loop spans 14 amino acids. CDR3 amino acids: CASTQGTTVETQYF. CDR3 DNA: TGCGCCAGCACTCAAGGGACAACCGTGGAGACCCAGTACTTC.

This chain uses TRBV5-4 with TRBJ2-1; 14 positions match TRBD2. Trimming cost V 3 bases and J 5 bases; bases outside gene matches: 1. Germline V gene lookup returns CDR1 SGHNT and CDR2 YYREEE (reference sequence). This CDR3 region has 15 residues. The CDR3 loop reads CASSWGLAGDNEQFF. The DNA of the CDR3 is TGTGCCAGCAGCTGGGGACTAGCGGGAGACAATGAGCAGTTCTTC.